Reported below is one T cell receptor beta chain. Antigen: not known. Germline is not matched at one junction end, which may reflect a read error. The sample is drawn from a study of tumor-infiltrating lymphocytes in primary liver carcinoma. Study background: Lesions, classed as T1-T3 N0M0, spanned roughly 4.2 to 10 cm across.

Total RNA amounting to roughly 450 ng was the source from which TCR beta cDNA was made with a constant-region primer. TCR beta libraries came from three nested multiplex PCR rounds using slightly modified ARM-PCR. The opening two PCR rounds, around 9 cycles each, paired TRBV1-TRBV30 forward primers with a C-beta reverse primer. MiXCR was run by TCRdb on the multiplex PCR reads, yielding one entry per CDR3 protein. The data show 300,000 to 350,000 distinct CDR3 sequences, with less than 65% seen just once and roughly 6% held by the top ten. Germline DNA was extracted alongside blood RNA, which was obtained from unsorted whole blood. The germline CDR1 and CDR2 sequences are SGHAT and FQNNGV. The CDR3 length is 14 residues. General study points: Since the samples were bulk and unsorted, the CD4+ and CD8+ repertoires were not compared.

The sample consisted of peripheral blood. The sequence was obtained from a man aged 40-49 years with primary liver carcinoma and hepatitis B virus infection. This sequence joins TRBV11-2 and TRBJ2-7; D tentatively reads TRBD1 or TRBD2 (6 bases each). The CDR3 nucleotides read TGTGCCAGCAGCCCCGGACAGCTGGACTACAAGCAATACTTC. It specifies CASSPGQLDYKQYF.